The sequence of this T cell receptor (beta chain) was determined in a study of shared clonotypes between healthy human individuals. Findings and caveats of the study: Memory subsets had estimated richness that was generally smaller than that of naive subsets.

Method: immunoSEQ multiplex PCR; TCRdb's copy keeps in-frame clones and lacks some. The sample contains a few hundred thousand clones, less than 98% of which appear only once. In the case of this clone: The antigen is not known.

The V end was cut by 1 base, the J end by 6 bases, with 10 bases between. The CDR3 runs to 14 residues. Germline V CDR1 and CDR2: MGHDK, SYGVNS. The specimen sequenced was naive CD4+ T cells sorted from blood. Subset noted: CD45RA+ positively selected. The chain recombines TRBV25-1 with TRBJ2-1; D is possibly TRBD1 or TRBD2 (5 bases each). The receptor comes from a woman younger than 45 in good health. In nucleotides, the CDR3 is TGTGCCAGCAGTGAATTTAAGGGGAGCAATGAGCAGTTCTTC. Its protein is CASSEFKGSNEQFF.